Below, 8 T cell receptor beta chains from the same sample are listed, as sequenced in a study of T-cell reconstitution after alpha-beta-depleted transplantation in children. Library preparation (for TCRbeta) was performed with unique molecular identifiers. TCRdb redid the calling of the PCR reads with MiXCR, one entry per CDR3 protein. The sample includes some 200,000 distinct CDR3 sequences, approximately 6.8% seen only once; the top ten take 3% to 3.5%. The sequenced sample was PBMCs from the stem cell graft donor, obtained from the stem cell graft. These receptors all come from a human donor who donated a stem cell graft to a child with Wiskott-Aldrich syndrome.

The gene calls are TRBV19 and TRBJ1-5; D remains unclear. The V end lost 5 bases, the J end lost 2 bases, and 7 bases lay between the germline ends. The CDR3 extends over 13 amino acids. CDR1 is LNHDA and CDR2 is SQIVND in the germline V gene (reference sequence). In DNA, the CDR3 is TGTGCCAGTAGTGGTTTGGGCAATCAGCCCCAGCATTTT. Its protein product is CASSGLGNQPQHF.

In its sample, this clonotype was seen many times. The chain has TRBV13 and TRBJ1-1; no definite D call. The CDR3 runs 13 residues. V was trimmed by 5 bases and J by 8 bases, leaving 15 bases between them. Germline values: CDR1 PRHDT, CDR2 FYEKMQ (reference sequence). The CDR3 bases are TGTGCCAGCAGCCAAGGAGGTGGATTCGAAGCTTTCTTT. This gives the protein CASSQGGGFEAFF.

Ten or more counts support this clonotype. The CDR3 DNA follows: TGCAGTGCTCAGGGGACTGAAGCTTTCTTT. This encodes CSAQGTEAFF. This rearrangement joins TRBV20-1 to TRBJ1-1, with D possibly TRBD1 on 6 matching bases. Germline lookup yields CDR1 DFQATT and CDR2 SNEGSKA (reference sequence). V was cut by 5 bases and J by 5 bases, with 6 bases left in between. The CDR3 length is 10 residues.

This clonotype appeared many times. The chain has TRBV29-1 and TRBJ1-2, with 8 bases that match TRBD1. This CDR3 is built from 16 residues. Germline lookup yields CDR1 SQVTM and CDR2 ANQGSEA. Trimming at V came to 3 bases and at J to 4 bases, leaving 13 bases not matched to a gene. The DNA for the CDR3 is TGCAGCGTTGAGATCCGGGCAGGACAGGGAAGCTATGGCTACACCTTC. As protein: CSVEIRAGQGSYGYTF.

This clonotype was found many times. V gene TRBV20-1 combines with J gene TRBJ2-7; 9 bases are shared with TRBD2. The V gene end was trimmed by 2 bases and the J gene end by 4 bases; junction bases not matched to a gene: 6. This CDR3 contains 14 residues. Looked up from germline, CDR1 is DFQATT and CDR2 is SNEGSKA (reference sequence). The CDR3 sequence: CSARSRAGGYEQYF. DNA of the CDR3: TGCAGTGCTAGATCCAGGGCGGGAGGGTACGAGCAGTACTTC.

This clonotype was seen many times. V usage is TRBV6-5 and J usage is TRBJ2-1; D possibly corresponds to TRBD1 (5 bases). The CDR3 has 14 residues. Germline CDR1 reads MNHEY; CDR2 reads SVGAGI. V gave up 4 bases and J gave up 2 bases, with 9 bases separating them. CDR3 nucleotides: TGTGCCAGCAGTTTGTCAGGGCCCTACAATGAGCAGTTCTTC. Its translation: CASSLSGPYNEQFF.

For this clonotype: A read error is possible here, since a much larger clone lies one base away. The chain links TRBV10-1 to TRBJ2-4; 7 bases are shared with TRBD1. The DNA end lines up better with TRBJ2-1; the J call may be wrong. CDR1 is WNHNN, CDR2 SYGVQD, per germline (reference sequence). The CDR3 length is 17 residues. CDR3 sequence reads: CASSESDRDGTKNIQFF. CDR3 coding DNA: TGCGCCAGCAGTGAGTCTGACAGGGATGGGACCAAAAACATTCAGTTCTTC.

There are many counts of this clonotype. V gene TRBV20-1 combines with J gene TRBJ2-1, with D possibly TRBD2 on 5 matching bases. CDR1 is DFQATT and CDR2 is SNEGSKA in the germline V gene (reference sequence). Trimming shortened V by 3 bases and J by 9 bases, and 12 bases separated the two germline ends. This CDR3 has 12 amino acids. The CDR3 DNA reads TGCAGTGCTAGTGTACTAGAAGGTGAGCAGTTCTTC. This sequence encodes CSASVLEGEQFF.